This T cell receptor beta chain was captured by sequencing in a study of Ad26.COV2.S vaccination and SARS-CoV-2 variants. Study-wide points: It is possible that the TCR breadth and depth analyses underestimated the total T cell responses.

The ends were cut back, 3 bases at V and 2 bases at J, with 2 bases in the middle. Germline V lookup: CDR1 SGHTA, CDR2 FQGNSA. This CDR3 comprises 12 residues. Concerning this clone: Its antigen remains unidentified.

As to treatment: around 19 received Ad26.COV2.S at low or high dose, single or two shots; about 5 received placebo; per-sample allocation not given. Each sample was drawn 63 days after the first injection (of vaccine or placebo). The vaccine antigen was prefusion-stabilized Wuhan SARS-CoV-2 spike. The method was immunoSEQ multiplex PCR; TCRdb's version includes in-frame clones alone and lacks a portion of them. The data contain almost 400,000 clones, about nine tenths of them singletons. The chain couples TRBV7-2 to TRBJ1-5; no definite D call. This TCR was sampled from a person between 18 and 65 years old who received the Ad26.COV2.S COVID-19 vaccine or a placebo. The source material was peripheral blood, sampled in a trial of Ad26.COV2.S vaccine versus placebo. The CDR3 sequence: CASSLGNQPQHF. In DNA, the CDR3 is TGTGCCAGCAGCTTGGGCAATCAGCCCCAGCATTTT.